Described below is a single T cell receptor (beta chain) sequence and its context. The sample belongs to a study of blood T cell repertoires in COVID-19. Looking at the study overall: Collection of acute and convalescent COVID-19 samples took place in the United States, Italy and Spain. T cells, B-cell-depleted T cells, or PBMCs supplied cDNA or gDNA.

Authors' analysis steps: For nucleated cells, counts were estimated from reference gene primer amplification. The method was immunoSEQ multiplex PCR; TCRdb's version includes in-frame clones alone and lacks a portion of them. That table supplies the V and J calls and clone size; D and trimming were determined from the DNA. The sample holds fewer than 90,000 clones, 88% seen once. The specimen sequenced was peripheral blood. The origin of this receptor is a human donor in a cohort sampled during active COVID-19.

The CDR3 bases are TGCACCAGCAGCCACTACCATACGGGACAGGGCCATCAGCCCCAGCATTTT. Its translation is CTSSHYHTGQGHQPQHF. The chain links TRBV1 to TRBJ1-5; TRBD1 reflects the table's D call only, with no check against the DNA. TRBV1 is designated a pseudogene. This CDR3 has 17 amino acids.